Listed here is a single T cell receptor (beta chain). Amplification yielded TCR beta CDR3 regions, with RNA transcripts as the source. The TCR CDR3 was amplified in a first-round RT-PCR using the HTBI primer set. TCRdb ran MiXCR on the multiplex PCR reads and lists one entry per CDR3 protein. The table lists hundreds of thousands of distinct CDR3 sequences, around 15% of them singletons. The data are from a study of T cells in Graves' hyperthyroidism and ophthalmopathy. V was clipped by 4 bases and J by 10 bases, with 11 bases between them. Germline assignment: CDR1 LGHNA and CDR2 YNFKEQ. The CDR3 has 12 residues. Among the patients, aged 18 to 65, hyperthyroidism was newly diagnosed and had lasted under 2 months.

The specimen sequenced was blood. The receptor comes from a woman aged 25 to 39 with Graves' hyperthyroidism. The genes are TRBV4-2 and TRBJ2-1, with D perhaps being TRBD1 or TRBD2 (5 bases each). The CDR3, as DNA: TGTGCCAGCAGCCTTCACGGGGCCGAGCAGTTCTTC. It codes for CASSLHGAEQFF.